This T cell receptor beta chain was profiled in a study of regulatory T cells in long-lasting Graves disease. Assembly of TCR beta libraries relied on iRepertoire HTBI primers together with Arm-PCR of CDR3 regions. TCRdb independently ran MiXCR on the multiplex PCR reads; one entry per CDR3 protein. The table includes 550,000 to 650,000 distinct CDR3 sequences, 16% detected once. Time point reported: newly diagnosed GD, antithyroid drugs for less than 3 months. PBMCs were the source of the RNA used for TCR sequencing. Whole-study results and caveats: TRBV28, TRBJ1-2 and TRBJ2-5 emerged as the favored segments in persistent disease.

This CDR3 comprises 16 residues. The germline V gene encodes CDR1 MDHEN and CDR2 SYDVKM. After removal of 4 bases from V and 1 base from J, the junction contained 9 bases not matched to a gene. This clonotype was counted many times. Antigen specificity is unknown. Another study also made use of these data, one on T cells in Graves' hyperthyroidism and ophthalmopathy. This second study notes: Initially, a first-round RT-PCR of the TCR CDR3 employed the HTBI primer set.

The source is a man aged 18-30 years with Graves disease. The specimen comprised peripheral blood mononuclear cells (PBMCs), sampled at new diagnosis, from a patient treated with antithyroid drugs. The V and J genes are TRBV28 and TRBJ2-7, with 8 bases aligning to TRBD1. The CDR3 DNA follows: TGTGCCAGCAGTTCCCCTGGACAGGGAGGTTCCTACGAGCAGTACTTC. Translating gives CASSSPGQGGSYEQYF. Drawing the rest from reference TRBV28 and TRBJ2-7, the complete variable domain is DVKVTQSSRYLVKRTGEKVFLECVQDMDHENMFWYRQDPGLGLRLIYFSYDVKMKEKGDIPEGYSVSREKKERFSLILESASTNQTSMYLCASSSPGQGGSYEQYFGPGTRLTVT.